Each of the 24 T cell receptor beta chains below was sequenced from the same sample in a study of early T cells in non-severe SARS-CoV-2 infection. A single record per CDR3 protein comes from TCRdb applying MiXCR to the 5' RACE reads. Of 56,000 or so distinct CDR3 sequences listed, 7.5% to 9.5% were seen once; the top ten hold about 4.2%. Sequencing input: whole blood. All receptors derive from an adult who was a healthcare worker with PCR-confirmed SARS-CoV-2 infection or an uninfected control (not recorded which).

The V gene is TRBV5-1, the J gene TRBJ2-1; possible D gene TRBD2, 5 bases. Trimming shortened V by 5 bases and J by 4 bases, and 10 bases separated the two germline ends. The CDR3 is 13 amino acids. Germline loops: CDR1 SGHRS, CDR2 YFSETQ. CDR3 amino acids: CASRDSGYNEQFF. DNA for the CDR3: TGCGCCAGCAGGGACTCGGGATACAATGAGCAGTTCTTC.

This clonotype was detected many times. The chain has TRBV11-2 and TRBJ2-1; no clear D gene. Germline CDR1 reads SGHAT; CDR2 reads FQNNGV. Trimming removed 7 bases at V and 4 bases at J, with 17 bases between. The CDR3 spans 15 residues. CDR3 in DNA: TGTGCCAGCATCGTTGGGGATGGGGTGTACAATGAGCAGTTCTTC. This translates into CASIVGDGVYNEQFF.

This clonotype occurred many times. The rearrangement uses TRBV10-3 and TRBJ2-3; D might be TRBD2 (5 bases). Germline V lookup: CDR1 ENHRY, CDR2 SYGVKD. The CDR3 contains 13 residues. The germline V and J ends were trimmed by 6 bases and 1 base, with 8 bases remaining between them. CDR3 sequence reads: CAIRLARTDTQYF. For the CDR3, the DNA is TGTGCCATCAGGCTAGCACGCACAGATACGCAGTATTTT.

DNA for the CDR3: TGTGCCAGCAGCCAAGGTGAAGGGACAGGAGCTGAAAAACTGTTTTTT. As protein: CASSQGEGTGAEKLFF. This chain joins TRBV4-2 and TRBJ1-4; 8 bases map to TRBD1. From germline, CDR1 is LGHNA and CDR2 YNFKEQ. J gave up 7 bases and V 1 base, and 8 bases lay outside the gene matches. CDR3 length: 16 amino acids.

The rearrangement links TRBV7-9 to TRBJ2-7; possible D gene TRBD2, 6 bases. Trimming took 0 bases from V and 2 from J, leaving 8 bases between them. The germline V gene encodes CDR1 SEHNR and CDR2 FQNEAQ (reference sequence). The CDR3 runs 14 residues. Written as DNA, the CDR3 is TGTGCCAGCAGCTTAGCCAGGACTACCTACGAGCAGTACTTC. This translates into CASSLARTTYEQYF.

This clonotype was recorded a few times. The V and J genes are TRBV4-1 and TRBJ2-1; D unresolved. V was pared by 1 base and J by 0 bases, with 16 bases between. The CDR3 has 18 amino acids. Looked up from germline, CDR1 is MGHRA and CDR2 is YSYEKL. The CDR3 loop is CASSQGARAGTSYNEQFF. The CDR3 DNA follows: TGCGCCAGCAGCCAAGGGGCGCGCGCAGGTACCTCCTACAATGAGCAGTTCTTC.

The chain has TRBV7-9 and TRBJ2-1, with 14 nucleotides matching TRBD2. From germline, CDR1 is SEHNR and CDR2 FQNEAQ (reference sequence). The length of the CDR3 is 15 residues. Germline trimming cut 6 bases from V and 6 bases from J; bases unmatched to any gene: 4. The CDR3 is CASRTGTSGSNEQFF. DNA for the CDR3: TGTGCCAGCAGAACCGGGACTAGCGGGAGCAATGAGCAGTTCTTC. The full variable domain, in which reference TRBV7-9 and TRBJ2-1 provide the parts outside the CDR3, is DTGVSQNPRHKITKRGQNVTFRCDPISEHNRLYWYRQTLGQGPEFLTYFQNEAQLEKSRLLSDRFSAERPKGSFSTLEIQRTEQGDSAMYLCASRTGTSGSNEQFFGPGTRLTVL.

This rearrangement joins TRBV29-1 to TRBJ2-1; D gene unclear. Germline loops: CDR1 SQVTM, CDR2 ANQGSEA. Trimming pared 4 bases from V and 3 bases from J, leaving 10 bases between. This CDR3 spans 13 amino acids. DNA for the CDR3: TGCAGCGTTGTTGAGAGCAGCTACAATGAGCAGTTCTTC. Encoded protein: CSVVESSYNEQFF.

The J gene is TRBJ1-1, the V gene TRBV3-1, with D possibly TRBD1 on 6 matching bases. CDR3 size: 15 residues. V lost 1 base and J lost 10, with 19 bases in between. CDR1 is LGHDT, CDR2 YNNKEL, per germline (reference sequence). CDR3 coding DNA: TGTGCCAGCAGCCAAGGCGAACAGGGAATCTTTGGAGCTTTCTTT. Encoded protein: CASSQGEQGIFGAFF.

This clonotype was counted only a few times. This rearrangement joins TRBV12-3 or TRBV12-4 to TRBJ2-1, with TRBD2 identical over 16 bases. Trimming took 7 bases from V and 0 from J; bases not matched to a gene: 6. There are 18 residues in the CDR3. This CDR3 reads CASIGTSGRGSSYNEQFF. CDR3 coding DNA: TGTGCCAGCATTGGGACTAGCGGGAGGGGGAGCTCCTACAATGAGCAGTTCTTC.

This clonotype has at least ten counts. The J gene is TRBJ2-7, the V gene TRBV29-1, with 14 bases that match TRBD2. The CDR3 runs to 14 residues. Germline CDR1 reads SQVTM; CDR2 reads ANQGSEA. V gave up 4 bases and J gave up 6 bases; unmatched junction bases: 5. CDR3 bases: TGCAGCGTTGTTGGGACTAGCGGGGGCCCCGAGCAGTACTTC. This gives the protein CSVVGTSGGPEQYF.

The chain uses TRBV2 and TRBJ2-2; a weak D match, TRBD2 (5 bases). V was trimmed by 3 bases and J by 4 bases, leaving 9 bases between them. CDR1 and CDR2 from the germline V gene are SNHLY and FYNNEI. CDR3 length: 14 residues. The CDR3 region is CASSEDFATGELFF. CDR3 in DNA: TGTGCCAGCAGTGAGGACTTCGCCACCGGGGAGCTGTTTTTT. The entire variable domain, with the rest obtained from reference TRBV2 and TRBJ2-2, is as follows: EPEVTQTPSHQVTQMGQEVILRCVPISNHLYFYWYRQILGQKVEFLVSFYNNEISEKSEIFDDQFSVERPDGSNFTLKIRSTKLEDSAMYFCASSEDFATGELFFGEGSRLTVL.

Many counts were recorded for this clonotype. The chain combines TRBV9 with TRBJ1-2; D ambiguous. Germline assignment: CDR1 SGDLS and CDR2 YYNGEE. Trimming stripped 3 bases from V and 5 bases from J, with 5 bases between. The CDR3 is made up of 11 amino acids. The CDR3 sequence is CASSASYGYTF. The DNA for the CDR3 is TGTGCCAGCAGCGCCTCATATGGCTACACCTTC. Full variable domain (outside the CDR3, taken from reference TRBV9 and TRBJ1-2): DSGVTQTPKHLITATGQRVTLRCSPRSGDLSVYWYQQSLDQGLQFLIQYYNGEERAKGNILERFSAQQFPDLHSELNLSSLELGDSALYFCASSASYGYTFGSGTRLTVV.

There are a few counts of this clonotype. Written as DNA, the CDR3 is TGCAGCGTGACCACCGAGATTTTCGCCTACGAGCAGTACTTC. This encodes CSVTTEIFAYEQYF. This rearrangement joins TRBV29-1 to TRBJ2-7, with D unresolved. The CDR3 sequence is 14 residues long. Trimming stripped 6 bases from V and 2 bases from J, with 17 bases between. The germline CDR1 and CDR2 sequences are SQVTM and ANQGSEA.

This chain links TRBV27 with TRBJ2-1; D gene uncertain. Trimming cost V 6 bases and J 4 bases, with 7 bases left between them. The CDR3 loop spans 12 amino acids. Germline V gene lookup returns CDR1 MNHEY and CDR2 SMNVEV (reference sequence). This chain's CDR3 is CASRGRYNEQFF. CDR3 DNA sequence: TGTGCCAGCAGAGGGCGGTACAATGAGCAGTTCTTC.

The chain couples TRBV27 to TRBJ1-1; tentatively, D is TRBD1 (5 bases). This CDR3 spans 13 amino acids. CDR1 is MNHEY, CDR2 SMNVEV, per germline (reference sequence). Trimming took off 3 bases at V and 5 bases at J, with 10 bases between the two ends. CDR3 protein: CASSFGGRTEAFF. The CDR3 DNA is TGTGCCAGCAGTTTCGGGGGGAGGACTGAAGCTTTCTTT.

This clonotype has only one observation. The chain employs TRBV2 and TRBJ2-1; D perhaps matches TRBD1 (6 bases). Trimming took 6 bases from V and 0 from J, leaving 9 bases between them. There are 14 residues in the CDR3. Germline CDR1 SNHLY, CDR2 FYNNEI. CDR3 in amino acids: CASRDRSSYNEQFF. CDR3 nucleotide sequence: TGTGCCAGCAGGGACAGAAGCTCCTACAATGAGCAGTTCTTC.

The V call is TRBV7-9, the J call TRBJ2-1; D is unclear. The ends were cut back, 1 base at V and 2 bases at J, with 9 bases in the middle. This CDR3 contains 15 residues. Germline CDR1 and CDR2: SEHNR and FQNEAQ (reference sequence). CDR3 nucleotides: TGTGCCAGCAGCTTAGGACCATCCCCCTACAATGAGCAGTTCTTC. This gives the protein CASSLGPSPYNEQFF.

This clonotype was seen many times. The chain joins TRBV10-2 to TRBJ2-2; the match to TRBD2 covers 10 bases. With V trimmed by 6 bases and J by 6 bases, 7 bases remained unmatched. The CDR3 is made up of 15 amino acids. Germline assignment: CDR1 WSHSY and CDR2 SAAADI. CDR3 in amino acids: CASRDVAGGPGELFF. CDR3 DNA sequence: TGCGCCAGCAGGGACGTAGCGGGAGGTCCCGGGGAGCTGTTTTTT.

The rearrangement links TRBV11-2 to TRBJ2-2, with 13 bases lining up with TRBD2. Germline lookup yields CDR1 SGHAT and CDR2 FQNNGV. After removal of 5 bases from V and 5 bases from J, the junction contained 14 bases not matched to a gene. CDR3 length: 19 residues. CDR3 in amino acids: CASSRGRGTSGMGTGELFF. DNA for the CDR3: TGTGCCAGCAGCCGAGGCCGGGGGACTAGCGGGATGGGGACCGGGGAGCTGTTTTTT.

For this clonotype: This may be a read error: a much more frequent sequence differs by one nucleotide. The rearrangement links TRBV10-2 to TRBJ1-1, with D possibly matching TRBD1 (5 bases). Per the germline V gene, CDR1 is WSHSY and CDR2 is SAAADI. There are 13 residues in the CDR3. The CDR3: CASARQQNTKAFF. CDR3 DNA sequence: TGCGCCAGCGCCAGACAGCAAAACACTAAAGCTTTCTTT.

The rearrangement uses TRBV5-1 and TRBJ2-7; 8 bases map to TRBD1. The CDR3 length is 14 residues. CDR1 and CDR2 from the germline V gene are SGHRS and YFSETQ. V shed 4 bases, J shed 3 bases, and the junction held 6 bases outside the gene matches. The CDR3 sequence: CASSRDRNFYEQYF. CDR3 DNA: TGCGCCAGCAGCCGGGACAGGAACTTCTACGAGCAGTACTTC. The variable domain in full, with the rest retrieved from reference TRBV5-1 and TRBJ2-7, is KAGVTQTPRYLIKTRGQQVTLSCSPISGHRSVSWYQQTPGQGLQFLFEYFSETQRNKGNFPGRFSGRQFSNSRSEMNVSTLELGDSALYLCASSRDRNFYEQYFGPGTRLTVT.

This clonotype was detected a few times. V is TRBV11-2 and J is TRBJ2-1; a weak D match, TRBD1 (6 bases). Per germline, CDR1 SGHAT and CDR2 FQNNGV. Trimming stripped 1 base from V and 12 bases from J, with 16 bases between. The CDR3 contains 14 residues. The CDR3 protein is CASSLVRRLQGQFF. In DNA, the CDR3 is TGTGCCAGCAGCTTAGTTCGAAGGCTACAGGGGCAGTTCTTC.

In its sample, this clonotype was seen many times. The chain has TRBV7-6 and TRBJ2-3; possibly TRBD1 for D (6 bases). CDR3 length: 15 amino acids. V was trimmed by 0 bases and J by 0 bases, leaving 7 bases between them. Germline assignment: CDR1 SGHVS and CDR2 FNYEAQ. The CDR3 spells CASSLAGASTDTQYF. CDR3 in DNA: TGTGCCAGCAGCTTAGCGGGGGCTAGCACAGATACGCAGTATTTT.